The sequence of this T cell receptor beta chain was determined in a study of blood T cells in healthy people across ages. This clonotype has just a few counts. A sample-barcoded 5' primer and a J-beta primer mix were used in a second PCR of roughly 7 to 12 cycles. Using its own MiXCR run on the 5' RACE reads, TCRdb lists one record per CDR3 protein. The sample gives around 900,000 distinct CDR3 sequences, approximately 50% of which show up once; around 21% is in the top ten. The clonotype comes from a woman aged 55-70 years in good health. The sample was blood.

In DNA, the CDR3 is TGTGCCAGCCGACAGCAGGCCTACAATGAGCAGTTCTTC. It encodes CASRQQAYNEQFF. This chain uses TRBV25-1 with TRBJ2-1, with D possibly being TRBD1 (5 bases). There are 13 residues in the CDR3. The germline V gene has CDR1 MGHDK and CDR2 SYGVNS. V was cut by 8 bases and J by 2 bases, with 10 bases left in between.